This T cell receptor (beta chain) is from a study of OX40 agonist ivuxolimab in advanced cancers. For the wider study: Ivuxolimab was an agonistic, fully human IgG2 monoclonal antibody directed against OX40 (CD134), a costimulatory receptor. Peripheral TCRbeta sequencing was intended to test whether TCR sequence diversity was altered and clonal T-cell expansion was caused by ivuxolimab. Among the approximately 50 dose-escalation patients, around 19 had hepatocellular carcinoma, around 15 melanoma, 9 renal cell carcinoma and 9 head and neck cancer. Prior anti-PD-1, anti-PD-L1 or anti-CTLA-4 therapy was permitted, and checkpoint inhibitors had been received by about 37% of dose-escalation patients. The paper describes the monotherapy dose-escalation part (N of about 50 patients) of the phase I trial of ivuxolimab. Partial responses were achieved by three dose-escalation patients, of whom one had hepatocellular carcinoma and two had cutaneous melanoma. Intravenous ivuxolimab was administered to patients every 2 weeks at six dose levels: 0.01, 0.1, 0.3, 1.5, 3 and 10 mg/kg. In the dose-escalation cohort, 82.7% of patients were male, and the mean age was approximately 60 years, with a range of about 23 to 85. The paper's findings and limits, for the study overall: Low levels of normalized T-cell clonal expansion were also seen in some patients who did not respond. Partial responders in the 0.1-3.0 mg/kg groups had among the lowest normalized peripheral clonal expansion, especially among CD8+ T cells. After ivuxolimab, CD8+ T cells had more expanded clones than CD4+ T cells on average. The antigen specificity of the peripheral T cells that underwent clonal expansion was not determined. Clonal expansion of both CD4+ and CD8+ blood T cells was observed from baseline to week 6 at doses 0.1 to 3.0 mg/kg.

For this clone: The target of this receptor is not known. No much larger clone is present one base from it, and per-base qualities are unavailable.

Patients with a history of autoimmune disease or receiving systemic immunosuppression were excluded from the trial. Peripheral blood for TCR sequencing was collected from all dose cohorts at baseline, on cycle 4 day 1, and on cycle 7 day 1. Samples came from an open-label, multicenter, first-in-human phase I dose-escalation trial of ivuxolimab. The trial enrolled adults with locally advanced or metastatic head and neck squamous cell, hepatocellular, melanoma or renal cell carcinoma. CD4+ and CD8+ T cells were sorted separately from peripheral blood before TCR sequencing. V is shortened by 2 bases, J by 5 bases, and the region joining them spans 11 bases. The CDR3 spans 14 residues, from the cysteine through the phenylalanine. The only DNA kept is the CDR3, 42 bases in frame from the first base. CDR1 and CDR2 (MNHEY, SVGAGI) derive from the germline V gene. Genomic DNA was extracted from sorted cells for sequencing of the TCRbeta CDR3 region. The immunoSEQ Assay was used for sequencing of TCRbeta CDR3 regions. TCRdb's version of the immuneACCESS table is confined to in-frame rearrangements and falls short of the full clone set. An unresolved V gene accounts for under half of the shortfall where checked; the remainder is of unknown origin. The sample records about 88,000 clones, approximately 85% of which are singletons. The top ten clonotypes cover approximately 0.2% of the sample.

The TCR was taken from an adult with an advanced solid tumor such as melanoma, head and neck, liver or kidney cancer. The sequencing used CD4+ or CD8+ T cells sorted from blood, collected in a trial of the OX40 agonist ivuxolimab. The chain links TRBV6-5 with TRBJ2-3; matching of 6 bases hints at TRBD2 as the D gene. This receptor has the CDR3 CASSYPGVVDTQYF. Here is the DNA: TGTGCCAGCAGTTACCCGGGGGTGGTAGATACGCAGTATTTT.